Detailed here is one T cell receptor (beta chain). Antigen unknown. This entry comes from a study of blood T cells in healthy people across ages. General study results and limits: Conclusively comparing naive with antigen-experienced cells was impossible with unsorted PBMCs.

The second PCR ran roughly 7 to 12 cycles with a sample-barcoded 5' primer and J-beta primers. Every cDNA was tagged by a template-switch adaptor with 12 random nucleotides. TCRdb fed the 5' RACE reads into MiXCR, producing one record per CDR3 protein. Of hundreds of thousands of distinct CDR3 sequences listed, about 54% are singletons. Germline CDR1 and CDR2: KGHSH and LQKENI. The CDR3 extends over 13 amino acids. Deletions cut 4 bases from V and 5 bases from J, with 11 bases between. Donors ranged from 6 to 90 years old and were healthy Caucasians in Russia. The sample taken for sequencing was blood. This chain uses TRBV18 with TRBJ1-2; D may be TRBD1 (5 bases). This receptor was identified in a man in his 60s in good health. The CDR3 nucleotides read TGTGCCAGCTCACATGACAGCCAGTATGGCTACACCTTC. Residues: CASSHDSQYGYTF.